These 6 T cell receptor beta chains originate from one sample sequenced in a study of cytomegalovirus exposure and HLA in healthy donors. The PCR made use of 60 Vbeta and 13 Jbeta primers. Assay: immunoSEQ multiplex PCR; the TCRdb copy retains only in-frame clones and omits some. This sample has roughly 93,000 clones, with around three quarters found just once. The sample taken for sequencing was PBMCs. The source is a man aged 25 to 45 in good health and CMV-seronegative.

The V and J genes are TRBV9 and TRBJ2-1; 13 positions agree with TRBD2. Germline V gene sequence: CDR1 SGDLS, CDR2 YYNGEE. After removal of 4 bases from V and 4 bases from J, the junction contained 8 bases not matched to a gene. The CDR3 runs 17 residues. The CDR3 nucleotides are TGTGCCAGCAGCCCGACTAGCGGGAGGTCGGGTTACAATGAGCAGTTCTTC. The encoded protein is CASSPTSGRSGYNEQFF.

The genes are TRBV9 and TRBJ1-2, with D perhaps TRBD1 (6 bases). Trimming stripped 10 bases from V and 4 bases from J, with 17 bases between. In germline, CDR1 is SGDLS, CDR2 YYNGEE. CDR3 length equals 13 residues. DNA of the CDR3: TGTGCCGGACATTCCGGGACAAGCTATGGCTACACCTTC. It encodes CAGHSGTSYGYTF.

The chain combines TRBV19 with TRBJ2-5, with TRBD1 matching over 7 bases. V lost 8 bases to trimming and J lost 4 bases; unmatched junction nucleotides: 7. This CDR3 contains 13 residues. Germline loops: CDR1 LNHDA, CDR2 SQIVND (reference sequence). The CDR3 loop is CASRTGVGETQYF. CDR3 nucleotides: TGTGCCAGTCGGACAGGTGTGGGAGAGACCCAGTACTTC.

The gene calls are TRBV6-5 and TRBJ2-5; no reliable D call. The DNA end favors TRBJ2-7, so the J call may be wrong. CDR1 and CDR2 from the germline V gene are MNHEY and SVGAGI. This CDR3 contains 11 residues. The CDR3 region has the DNA TGTGCCAGCAGTGAGTCCTACGAGCAGTACTTC. This sequence encodes CASSESYEQYF.

The chain employs TRBV18 and TRBJ2-1; tentatively, D is TRBD2 (6 bases). The length of the CDR3 is 16 residues. Trimming shortened V by 3 bases and J by 0 bases, and 12 bases separated the two germline ends. Germline CDR1 is KGHSH and CDR2 is LQKENI. The CDR3 sequence: CASSPSGTGSYNEQFF. CDR3 coding DNA: TGTGCCAGCTCACCCTCCGGGACTGGCTCCTACAATGAGCAGTTCTTC.

The V call is TRBV6-5, the J call TRBJ1-1; 8 bases match TRBD1. The CDR3 length is 13 residues. Germline V gene data show CDR1 as MNHEY and CDR2 as SVGAGI. The V gene end was trimmed by 2 bases and the J gene end by 5 bases; junction bases not matched to a gene: 1. This CDR3 is CASSYGTGTEAFF. In nucleotides, the CDR3 is TGTGCCAGCAGTTACGGGACAGGAACTGAAGCTTTCTTT.